Listed below are T cell receptor beta chains from one sample, sequenced in a study of T cells in Graves' hyperthyroidism and ophthalmopathy. Via MiXCR, TCRdb re-called the multiplex PCR reads, giving one row per CDR3 protein. The data show more than 500,000 distinct CDR3 sequences, about 16% seen once. The sample comprised blood. Receptors were obtained from a woman aged 25 to 39 with Graves' ophthalmopathy. The CDR3 runs from the conserved cysteine through the conserved F or W. A D gene is named only where the DNA matches it firmly. For some rows the clone size is stated as once, few or many, or as a class when expanded; others skip it.

abundance | j_gene | v_gene | d_gene | CDR3aa | CDR3nt
few | TRBJ2-7 | TRBV27 | . | CASSPLSGRFTYEQYF | TGTGCCAGCAGTCCGTTATCGGGGAGGTTTACCTACGAGCAGTACTTC
many | TRBJ1-5 | TRBV2 | . | CASTRQENQPQHF | TGTGCCAGCACCCGACAGGAGAATCAGCCCCAGCATTTT
many | TRBJ2-5 | TRBV18 | TRBD1 | CASSPPGQARETQYF | TGTGCCAGCTCACCACCCGGACAGGCACGGGAGACCCAGTACTTC
many | TRBJ1-1 | TRBV28 | TRBD1 | CASYTGGASNTEAFF | TGTGCCAGCTACACAGGGGGCGCGAGTAACACTGAAGCTTTCTTT
many | TRBJ2-7 | TRBV7-2 | TRBD2 | CASRPTSGYEQYF | TGTGCCAGCCGGCCGACTAGCGGCTACGAGCAGTACTTC
. | TRBJ2-3 | TRBV20-1 | TRBD1 | CSARDRGQGSTTQYF | TGCAGTGCTAGAGATCGGGGACAGGGATCGACTACGCAGTATTTT
few | TRBJ2-2 | TRBV20-1 | . | CSARAITQNTGELFF | TGCAGTGCTAGAGCCATTACACAAAACACCGGGGAGCTGTTTTTT
few | TRBJ1-2 | TRBV9 | . | CASSASQGSEGYTF | TGTGCCAGCAGCGCGAGCCAGGGAAGTGAAGGCTACACCTTC
few | TRBJ2-1 | TRBV20-1 | . | CSAIGGRGYNEQFF | TGCAGTGCCATAGGGGGGAGGGGTTACAATGAGCAGTTCTTC
many | TRBJ2-1 | TRBV20-1 | . | CSALRGFDEQFF | TGCAGTGCTCTTCGGGGATTTGATGAGCAGTTCTTC
. | TRBJ2-1 | TRBV7-9 | . | CASSHAFPRTKNEQFF | TGTGCCAGCAGCCATGCGTTTCCAAGGACGAAAAATGAGCAGTTCTTC
many | TRBJ2-1 | TRBV19 | . | CASSTSANYNEQFF | TGTGCCAGTAGTACCTCGGCCAACTACAATGAGCAGTTCTTC
. | TRBJ1-1 | TRBV12-3/TRBV12-4 | . | CASSQTRVRGITEAFF | TGTGCCAGCAGTCAGACACGGGTTAGGGGAATTACTGAAGCTTTCTTT
many | TRBJ2-5 | TRBV28 | TRBD2 | CASSPQAGVLYF | TGTGCCAGCAGTCCCCAAGCGGGAGTTTTATACTTC
many | TRBJ2-7 | TRBV28 | . | CASSRGEETGYEQYF | TGTGCCAGCAGCCGAGGAGAAGAAACAGGGTACGAGCAGTACTTC
many | TRBJ1-1 | TRBV28 | . | CASSWRDTEAFF | TGTGCCAGCTCATGGCGGGACACTGAAGCTTTCTTT
. | TRBJ1-2 | TRBV7-9 | TRBD1 | CASSLGQGLYGYTF | TGTGCCAGCAGCTTGGGACAGGGGTTGTATGGCTACACCTTC
many | TRBJ1-5 | TRBV19 | . | CASSISTGNQPQHF | TGTGCCAGTAGTATCTCGACTGGCAATCAGCCCCAGCATTTT
. | TRBJ1-1 | TRBV6-2/TRBV6-3 | . | CASTLREPRGMNAEAFF | TGTGCCAGCACCTTACGGGAGCCCCGAGGAATGAACGCTGAAGCTTTCTTT